What follows describes a single TCR beta chain. Its antigen is still unknown. The data were taken from a study of somatic mutations in cytotoxic T cells in rheumatoid arthritis. Losses at the gene ends were 4 bases for V and 1 base for J; bases not matched to a gene: 1. CDR3 size: 13 residues. The germline V gene has CDR1 SGHRS and CDR2 YFSETQ. Study-wide results and limits: CD8+ T-cell clonality showed no significant difference between rheumatoid arthritis patients and age-matched healthy controls. Age was associated with higher CD8+ clonality in rheumatoid arthritis patients, not in healthy controls. The top CD8+ clone topped 20% of CD8+ cells in about an eighth of the 65 patients. Reported slight underrepresentation of TRBV07 in rheumatoid arthritis patients was not subjected to multiple-comparison adjustment.

Only in-frame clones appear in the TCRdb table, and some are missing; sequencing was by immunoSEQ multiplex PCR. The sample lists 20,000 or so clones, around 85% seen once, with roughly 6.9% in the top ten. The receptor was isolated from a woman aged 35 to 49 with rheumatoid arthritis. The chain joins TRBV5-1 to TRBJ2-5, with 7 positions matching TRBD2. Sequenced sample: CD8+ T cells sorted from blood. The CDR3 coding sequence is TGCGCCAGCAGCAGCGGGGCCCAAGAGACCCAGTACTTC. It translates to CASSSGAQETQYF.